This TCR beta chain was retrieved from a study of T cell responses to AZD1222 COVID-19 vaccine. Profiled with immunoSEQ multiplex PCR; TCRdb holds only in-frame clones, not every one. Of 150,000 to 200,000 clones in the sample, less than 95% were seen once. CDR1 and CDR2 (germline): GTSNPN, SVGIG (reference sequence). The CDR3 has 12 amino acids. V was pared by 6 bases and J by 0 bases, with 2 bases of the junction left unmatched. The TCR was taken from an adult in good health. The specimen comprised peripheral blood, sampled on day 0 of AZD1222 vaccination. The chain recombines TRBV30 with TRBJ2-7; 7 nucleotides agree with TRBD1. Here the CDR3 reads CACRDSSYEQYF. The CDR3 DNA sequence: TGTGCCTGCCGGGACAGCTCCTACGAGCAGTACTTC.